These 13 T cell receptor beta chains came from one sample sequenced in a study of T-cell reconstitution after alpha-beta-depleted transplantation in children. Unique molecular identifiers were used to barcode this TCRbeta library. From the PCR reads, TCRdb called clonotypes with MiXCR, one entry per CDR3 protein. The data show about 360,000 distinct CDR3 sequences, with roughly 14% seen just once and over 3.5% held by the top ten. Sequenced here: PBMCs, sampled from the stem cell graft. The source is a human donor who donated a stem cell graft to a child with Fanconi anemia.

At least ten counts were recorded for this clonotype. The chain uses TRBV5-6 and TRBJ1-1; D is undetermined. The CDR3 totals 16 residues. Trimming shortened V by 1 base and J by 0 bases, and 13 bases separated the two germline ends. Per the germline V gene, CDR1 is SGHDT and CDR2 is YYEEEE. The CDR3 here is CASSLTRQTMNTEAFF. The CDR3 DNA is TGTGCCAGCAGCTTGACGAGGCAGACAATGAACACTGAAGCTTTCTTT.

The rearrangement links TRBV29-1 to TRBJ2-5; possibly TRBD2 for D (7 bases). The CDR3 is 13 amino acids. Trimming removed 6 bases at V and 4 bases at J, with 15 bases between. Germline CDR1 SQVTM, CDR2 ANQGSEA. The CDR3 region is CSVKGRGAETQYF. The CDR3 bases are TGCAGCGTCAAGGGGAGGGGGGCAGAGACCCAGTACTTC.

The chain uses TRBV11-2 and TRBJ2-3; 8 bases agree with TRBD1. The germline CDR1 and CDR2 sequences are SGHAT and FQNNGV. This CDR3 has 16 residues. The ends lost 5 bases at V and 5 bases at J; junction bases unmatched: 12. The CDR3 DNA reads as TGTGCCAGCAGCCCATTCTTCAGGGGGCGGGGAGATACGCAGTATTTT. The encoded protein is CASSPFFRGRGDTQYF.

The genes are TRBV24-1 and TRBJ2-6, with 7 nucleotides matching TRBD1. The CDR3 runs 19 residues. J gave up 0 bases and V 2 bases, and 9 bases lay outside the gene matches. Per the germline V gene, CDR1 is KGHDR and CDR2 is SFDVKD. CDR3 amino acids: CATSDSFRGGGSGANVLTF. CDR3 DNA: TGTGCCACCAGTGATTCTTTCCGAGGGGGCGGCTCTGGGGCCAACGTCCTGACTTTC.

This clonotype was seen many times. The CDR3 reads CASSDSGGSNTGELFF. For the CDR3, the DNA is TGTGCCAGCAGCGATAGCGGGGGGTCGAACACCGGGGAGCTGTTTTTT. The chain has TRBV4-2 and TRBJ2-2; 10 bases map to TRBD2. Germline V CDR1 and CDR2: LGHNA, YNFKEQ. There are 16 residues in the CDR3. V was clipped by 5 bases and J by 0 bases; unmatched bases: 3.

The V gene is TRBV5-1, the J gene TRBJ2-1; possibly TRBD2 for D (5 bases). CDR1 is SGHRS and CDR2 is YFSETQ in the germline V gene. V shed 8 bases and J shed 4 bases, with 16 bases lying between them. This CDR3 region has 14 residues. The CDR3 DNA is TGCGCCAGTAGGATTCAGCTAGCTTACAATGAGCAGTTCTTC. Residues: CASRIQLAYNEQFF. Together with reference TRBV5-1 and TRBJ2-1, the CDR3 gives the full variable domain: KAGVTQTPRYLIKTRGQQVTLSCSPISGHRSVSWYQQTPGQGLQFLFEYFSETQRNKGNFPGRFSGRQFSNSRSEMNVSTLELGDSALYLCASRIQLAYNEQFFGPGTRLTVL.

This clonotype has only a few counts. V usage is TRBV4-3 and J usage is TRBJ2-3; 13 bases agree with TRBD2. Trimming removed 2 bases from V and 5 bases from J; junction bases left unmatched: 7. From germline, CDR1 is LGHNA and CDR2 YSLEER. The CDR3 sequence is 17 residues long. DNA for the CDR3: TGCGCCAGCAGCCAAAGCCGGACTAGCGGGGGCCAAGATACGCAGTATTTT. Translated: CASSQSRTSGGQDTQYF.

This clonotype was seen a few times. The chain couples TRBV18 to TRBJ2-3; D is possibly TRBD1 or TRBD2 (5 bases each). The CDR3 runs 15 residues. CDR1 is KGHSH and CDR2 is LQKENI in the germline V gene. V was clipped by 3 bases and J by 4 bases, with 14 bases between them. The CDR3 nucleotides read TGTGCCAGCTCACCGACCATGGGGGAGTCAGATACGCAGTATTTT. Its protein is CASSPTMGESDTQYF.

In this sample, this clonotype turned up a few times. The CDR3 DNA reads TGTGCCAGCAGTTACGCAGCAGGGGGCATAAGCAATCAGCCCCAGCATTTT. Amino acid sequence: CASSYAAGGISNQPQHF. This chain links TRBV6-2 or TRBV6-3 with TRBJ1-5; 8 bases agree with TRBD1. V gave up 2 bases and J gave up 1 base; unmatched junction bases: 7. This CDR3 is built from 17 residues. Germline V CDR1 and CDR2: MNHEY, SVGEGT.

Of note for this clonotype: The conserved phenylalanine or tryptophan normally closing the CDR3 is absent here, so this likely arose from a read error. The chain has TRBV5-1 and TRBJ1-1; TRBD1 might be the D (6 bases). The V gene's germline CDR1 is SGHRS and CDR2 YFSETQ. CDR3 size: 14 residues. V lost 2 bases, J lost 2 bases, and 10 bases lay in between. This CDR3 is CASSFGQSNTEAFC. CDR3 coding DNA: TGCGCCAGCAGCTTTGGACAGAGTAACACTGAAGCTTTCTGT.

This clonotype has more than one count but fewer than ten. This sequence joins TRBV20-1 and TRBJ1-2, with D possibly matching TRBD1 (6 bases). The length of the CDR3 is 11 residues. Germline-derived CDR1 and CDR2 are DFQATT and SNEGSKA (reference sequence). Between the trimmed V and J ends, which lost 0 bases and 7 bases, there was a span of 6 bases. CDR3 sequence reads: CSARDRGGYTF. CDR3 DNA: TGCAGTGCTAGAGACAGGGGTGGCTACACCTTC.

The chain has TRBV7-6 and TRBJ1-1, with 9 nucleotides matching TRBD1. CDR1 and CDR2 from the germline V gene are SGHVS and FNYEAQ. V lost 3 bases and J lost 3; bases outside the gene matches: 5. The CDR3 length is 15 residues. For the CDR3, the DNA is TGTGCCAGCAGCTTGGGGACAGGGTGGGACACTGAAGCTTTCTTT. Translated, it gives CASSLGTGWDTEAFF. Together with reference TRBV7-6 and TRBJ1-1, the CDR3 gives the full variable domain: GAGVSQSPRYKVTKRGQDVALRCDPISGHVSLYWYRQALGQGPEFLTYFNYEAQQDKSGLPNDRFSAERPEGSISTLTIQRTEQRDSAMYRCASSLGTGWDTEAFFGQGTRLTVV.

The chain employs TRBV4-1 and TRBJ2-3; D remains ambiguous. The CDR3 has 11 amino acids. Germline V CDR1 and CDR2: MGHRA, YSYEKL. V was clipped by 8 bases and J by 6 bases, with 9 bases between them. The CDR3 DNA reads TGCGCCAGCTCCACTCGGGATACGCAGTATTTT. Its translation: CASSTRDTQYF.